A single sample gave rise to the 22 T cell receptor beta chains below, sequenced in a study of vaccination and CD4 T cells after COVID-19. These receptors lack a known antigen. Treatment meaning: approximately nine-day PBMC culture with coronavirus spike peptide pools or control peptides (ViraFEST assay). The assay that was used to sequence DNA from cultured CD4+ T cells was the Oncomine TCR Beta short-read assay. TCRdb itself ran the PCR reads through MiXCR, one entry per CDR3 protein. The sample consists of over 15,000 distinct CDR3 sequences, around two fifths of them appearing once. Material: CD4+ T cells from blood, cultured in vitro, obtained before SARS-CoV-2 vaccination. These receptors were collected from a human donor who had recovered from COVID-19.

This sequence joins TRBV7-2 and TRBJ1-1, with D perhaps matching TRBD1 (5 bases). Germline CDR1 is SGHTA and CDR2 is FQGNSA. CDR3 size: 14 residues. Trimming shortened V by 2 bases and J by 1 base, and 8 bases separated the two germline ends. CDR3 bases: TGTGCCAGCAGCTTACGGGGGAGGAACACTGAAGCTTTCTTT. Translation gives CASSLRGRNTEAFF.

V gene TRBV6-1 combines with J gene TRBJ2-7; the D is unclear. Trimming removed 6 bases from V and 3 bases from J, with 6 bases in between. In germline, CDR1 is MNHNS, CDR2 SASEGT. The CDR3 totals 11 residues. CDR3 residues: CASRDLYEQYF. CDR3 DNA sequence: TGTGCCAGCAGAGACCTCTACGAGCAGTACTTC.

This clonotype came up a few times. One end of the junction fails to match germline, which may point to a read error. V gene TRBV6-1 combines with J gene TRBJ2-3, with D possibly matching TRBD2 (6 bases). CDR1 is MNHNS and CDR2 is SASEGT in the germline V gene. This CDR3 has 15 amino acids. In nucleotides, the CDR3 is TGTGCCAGCAGAGAAGTTAGCGGAATCACAGATACGCAGTATTTT. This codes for CASREVSGITDTQYF.

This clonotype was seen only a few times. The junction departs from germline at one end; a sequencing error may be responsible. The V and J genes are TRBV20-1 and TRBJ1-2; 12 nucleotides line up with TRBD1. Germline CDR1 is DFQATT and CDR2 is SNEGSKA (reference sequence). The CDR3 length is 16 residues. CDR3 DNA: TGCAGTGTGGGCCGGGACAGGGGGCCAGGAAACTATGGCTACACCTTT. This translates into CSVGRDRGPGNYGYTF.

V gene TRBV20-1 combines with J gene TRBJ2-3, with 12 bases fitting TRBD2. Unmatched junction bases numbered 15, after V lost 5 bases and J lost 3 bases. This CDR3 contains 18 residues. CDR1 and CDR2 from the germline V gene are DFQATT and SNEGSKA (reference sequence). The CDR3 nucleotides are TGCAGTGCTCCACGTTACCAACTAGCGGGAGGTACGACAGATACGCAGTATTTT. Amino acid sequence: CSAPRYQLAGGTTDTQYF.

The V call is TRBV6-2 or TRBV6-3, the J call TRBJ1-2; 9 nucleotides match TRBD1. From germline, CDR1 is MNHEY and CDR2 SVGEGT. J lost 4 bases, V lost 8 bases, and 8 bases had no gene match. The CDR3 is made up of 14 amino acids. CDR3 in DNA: TGTGCCAGCGGAAACAGGGGGCTAGGCTATGGCTACACCTTC. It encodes CASGNRGLGYGYTF.

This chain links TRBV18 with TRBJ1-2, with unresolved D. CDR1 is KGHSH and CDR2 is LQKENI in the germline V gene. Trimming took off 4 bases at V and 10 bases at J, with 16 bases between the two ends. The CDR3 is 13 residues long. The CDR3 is CASSQGNAEDYTF. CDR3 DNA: TGTGCCAGCTCACAGGGAAATGCGGAAGACTACACCTTC. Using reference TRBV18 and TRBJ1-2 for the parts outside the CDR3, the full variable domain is NAGVMQNPRHLVRRRGQEARLRCSPMKGHSHVYWYRQLPEEGLKFMVYLQKENIIDESGMPKERFSAEFPKEGPSILRIQQVVRGDSAAYFCASSQGNAEDYTFGSGTRLTVV.

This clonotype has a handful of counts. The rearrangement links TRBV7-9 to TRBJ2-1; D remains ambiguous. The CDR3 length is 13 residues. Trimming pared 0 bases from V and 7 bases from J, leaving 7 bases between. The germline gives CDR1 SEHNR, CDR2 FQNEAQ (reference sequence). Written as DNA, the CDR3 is TGTGCCAGCAGCTTAGCGGCGTTAAATGAGCAGTTCTTC. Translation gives CASSLAALNEQFF.

The CDR3 DNA follows: TGTGCCAGCAGCTTGACAGGGGGTCGCACTGAAGCTTTCTTT. Protein product: CASSLTGGRTEAFF. The rearrangement uses TRBV5-8 and TRBJ1-1, with 8 bases matching TRBD1. CDR1 SGHTS and CDR2 YDEGEE come from the germline V gene. The CDR3 has 14 amino acids. The ends lost 1 base at V and 4 bases at J; junction bases unmatched: 3.

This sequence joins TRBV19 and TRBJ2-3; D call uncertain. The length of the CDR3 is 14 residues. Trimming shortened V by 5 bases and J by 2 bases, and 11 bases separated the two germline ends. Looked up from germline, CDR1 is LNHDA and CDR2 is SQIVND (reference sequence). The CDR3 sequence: CASSHDGATDTQYF. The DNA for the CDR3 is TGTGCCAGTAGTCACGACGGCGCCACAGATACGCAGTATTTT.

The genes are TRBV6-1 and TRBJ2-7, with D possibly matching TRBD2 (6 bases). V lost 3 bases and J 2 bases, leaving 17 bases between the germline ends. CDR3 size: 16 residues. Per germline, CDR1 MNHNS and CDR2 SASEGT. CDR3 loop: CASSDSGGGRTYEQYF. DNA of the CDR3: TGTGCCAGCAGTGATTCGGGTGGAGGGAGAACCTACGAGCAGTACTTC.

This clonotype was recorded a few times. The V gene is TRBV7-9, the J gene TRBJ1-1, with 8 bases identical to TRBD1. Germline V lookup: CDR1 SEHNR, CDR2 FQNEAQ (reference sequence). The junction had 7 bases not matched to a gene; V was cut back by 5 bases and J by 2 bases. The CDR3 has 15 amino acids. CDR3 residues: CASSLRTGYNTEAFF. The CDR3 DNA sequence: TGTGCCAGCAGCCTTCGGACAGGGTATAACACTGAAGCTTTCTTT.

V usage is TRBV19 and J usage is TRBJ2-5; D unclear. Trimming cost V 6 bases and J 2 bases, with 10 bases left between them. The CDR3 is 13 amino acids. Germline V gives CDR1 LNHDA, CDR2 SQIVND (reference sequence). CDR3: CASSQVLQETQYF. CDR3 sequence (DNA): TGTGCCAGTAGCCAGGTTCTGCAAGAGACCCAGTACTTC.

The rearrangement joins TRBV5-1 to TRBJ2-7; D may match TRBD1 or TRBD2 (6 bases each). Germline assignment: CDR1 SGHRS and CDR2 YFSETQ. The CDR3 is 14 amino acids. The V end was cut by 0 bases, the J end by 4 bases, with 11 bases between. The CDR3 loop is CASSLAGGLYEQYF. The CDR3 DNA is TGCGCCAGCAGCTTGGCCGGGGGCCTTTACGAGCAGTACTTC.

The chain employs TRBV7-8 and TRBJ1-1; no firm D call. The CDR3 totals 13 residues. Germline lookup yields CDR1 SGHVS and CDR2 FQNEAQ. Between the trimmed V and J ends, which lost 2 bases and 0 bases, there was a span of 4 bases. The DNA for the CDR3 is TGTGCCAGCAGCTTATCCATGAACACTGAAGCTTTCTTT. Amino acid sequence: CASSLSMNTEAFF.

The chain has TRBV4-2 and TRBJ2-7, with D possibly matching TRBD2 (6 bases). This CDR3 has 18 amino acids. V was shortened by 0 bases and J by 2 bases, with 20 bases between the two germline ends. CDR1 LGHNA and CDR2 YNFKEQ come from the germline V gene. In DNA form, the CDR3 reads TGTGCCAGCAGCCAAGATATACCCGATAGCGGTGGGGCCTACGAGCAGTACTTC. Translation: CASSQDIPDSGGAYEQYF.

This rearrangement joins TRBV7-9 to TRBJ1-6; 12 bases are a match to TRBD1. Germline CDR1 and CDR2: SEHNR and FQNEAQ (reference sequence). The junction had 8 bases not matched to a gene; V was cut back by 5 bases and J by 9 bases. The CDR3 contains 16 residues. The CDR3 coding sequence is TGTGCCAGCAGCCAGGGGACAGGGGGCGTTGGTTCACCCCTCCACTTT. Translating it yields CASSQGTGGVGSPLHF.

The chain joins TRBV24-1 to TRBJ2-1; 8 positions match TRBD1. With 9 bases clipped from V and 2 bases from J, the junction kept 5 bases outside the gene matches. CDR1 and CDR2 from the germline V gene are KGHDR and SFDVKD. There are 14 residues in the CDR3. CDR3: CATADRGAYNEQFF. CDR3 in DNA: TGTGCCACCGCCGACAGGGGCGCCTACAATGAGCAGTTCTTC.

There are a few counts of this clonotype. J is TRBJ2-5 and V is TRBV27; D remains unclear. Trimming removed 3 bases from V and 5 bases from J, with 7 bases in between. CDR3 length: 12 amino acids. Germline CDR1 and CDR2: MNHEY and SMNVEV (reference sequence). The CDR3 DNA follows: TGTGCCAGCAGTTTTAATGGGGAGACCCAGTACTTC. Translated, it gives CASSFNGETQYF.

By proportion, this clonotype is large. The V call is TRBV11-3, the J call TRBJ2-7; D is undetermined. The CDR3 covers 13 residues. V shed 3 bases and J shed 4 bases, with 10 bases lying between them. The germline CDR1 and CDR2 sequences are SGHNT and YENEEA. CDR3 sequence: CASSFVSGYEQYF. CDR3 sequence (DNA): TGTGCCAGCAGCTTTGTTTCGGGTTACGAGCAGTACTTC.

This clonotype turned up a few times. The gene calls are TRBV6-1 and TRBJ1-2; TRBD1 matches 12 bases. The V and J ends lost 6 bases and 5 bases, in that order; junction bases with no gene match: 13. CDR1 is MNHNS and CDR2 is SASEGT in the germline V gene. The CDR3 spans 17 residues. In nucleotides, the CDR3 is TGTGCCAGCAGCCGCAACCGGGACAGGGGGCGCGGGTATGGCTACACCTTC. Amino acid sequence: CASSRNRDRGRGYGYTF.

The CDR3 DNA reads as TGTGCCAGCAGTTACCCCAGGGGTAGGCACACTGAAGCTTTCTTT. Protein: CASSYPRGRHTEAFF. The chain recombines TRBV6-5 with TRBJ1-1; D perhaps matches TRBD1 (6 bases). The V gene lost 2 bases and the J gene lost 3 bases, with 13 bases spanning the gap. The CDR3 runs to 15 residues. Germline CDR1 MNHEY, CDR2 SVGAGI.